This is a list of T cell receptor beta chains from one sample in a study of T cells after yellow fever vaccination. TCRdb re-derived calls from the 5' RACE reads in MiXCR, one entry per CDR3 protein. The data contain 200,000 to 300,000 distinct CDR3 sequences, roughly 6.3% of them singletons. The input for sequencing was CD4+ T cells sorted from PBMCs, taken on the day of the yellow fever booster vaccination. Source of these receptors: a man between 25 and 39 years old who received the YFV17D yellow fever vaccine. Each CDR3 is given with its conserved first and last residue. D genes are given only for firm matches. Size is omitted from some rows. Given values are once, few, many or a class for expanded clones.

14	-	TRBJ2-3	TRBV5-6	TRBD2	CASRLAGDTDTQYF	TGTGCCAGCAGACTAGCGGGGGACACAGATACGCAGTATTTT
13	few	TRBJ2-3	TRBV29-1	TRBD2	CSVSGRAPDTQYF	TGCAGCGTGAGCGGGAGGGCCCCAGATACGCAGTATTTT
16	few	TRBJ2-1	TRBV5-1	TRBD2	CASSLALGVAGNEQFF	TGCGCCAGCAGCTTGGCCCTCGGGGTAGCGGGAAATGAGCAGTTCTTC
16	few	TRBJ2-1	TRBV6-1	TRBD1	CASTSPGTGVTNEQFF	TGTGCCAGCACATCCCCCGGGACAGGGGTAACCAATGAGCAGTTCTTC
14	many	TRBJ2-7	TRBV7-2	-	CASSSRGELYEQYF	TGTGCCAGCAGCTCGAGAGGGGAGTTGTACGAGCAGTACTTC
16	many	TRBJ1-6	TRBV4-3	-	CASSQEHGTYNSPLHF	TGCGCCAGCAGCCAAGAGCATGGCACCTATAATTCACCCCTCCACTTT
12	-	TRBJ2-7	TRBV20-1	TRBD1	CSATLQGYEQYF	TGCAGTGCTACGTTACAGGGGTACGAGCAGTACTTC
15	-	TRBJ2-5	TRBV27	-	CASKTLQTTGETQYF	TGTGCCAGCAAAACCCTACAGACCACGGGGGAGACCCAGTACTTC
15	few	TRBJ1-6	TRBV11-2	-	CASSPHDTINSPLHF	TGTGCCAGCAGCCCTCACGACACTATTAATTCACCCCTCCACTTT
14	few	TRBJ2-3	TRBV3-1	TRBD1	CASSHRQGSDTQYF	TGTGCCAGCAGCCATCGACAGGGTTCAGATACGCAGTATTTT
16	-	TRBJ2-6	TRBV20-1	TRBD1	CSARGTGFSGANVLTF	TGCAGTGCTAGAGGGACAGGGTTTTCTGGGGCCAACGTCCTGACTTTC
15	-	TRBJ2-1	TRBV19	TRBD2	CASSLIAGGGGEQFF	TGTGCCAGTAGTCTAATAGCGGGAGGCGGGGGTGAGCAGTTCTTC
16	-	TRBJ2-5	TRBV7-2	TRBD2	CASSFGLAGGLETQYF	TGTGCCAGCAGCTTTGGACTAGCGGGAGGGCTAGAGACCCAGTACTTC
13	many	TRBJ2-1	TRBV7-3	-	CASRPGPDEYRFF	TGTGCCAGCAGACCCGGGCCCGACGAATATAGGTTCTTC